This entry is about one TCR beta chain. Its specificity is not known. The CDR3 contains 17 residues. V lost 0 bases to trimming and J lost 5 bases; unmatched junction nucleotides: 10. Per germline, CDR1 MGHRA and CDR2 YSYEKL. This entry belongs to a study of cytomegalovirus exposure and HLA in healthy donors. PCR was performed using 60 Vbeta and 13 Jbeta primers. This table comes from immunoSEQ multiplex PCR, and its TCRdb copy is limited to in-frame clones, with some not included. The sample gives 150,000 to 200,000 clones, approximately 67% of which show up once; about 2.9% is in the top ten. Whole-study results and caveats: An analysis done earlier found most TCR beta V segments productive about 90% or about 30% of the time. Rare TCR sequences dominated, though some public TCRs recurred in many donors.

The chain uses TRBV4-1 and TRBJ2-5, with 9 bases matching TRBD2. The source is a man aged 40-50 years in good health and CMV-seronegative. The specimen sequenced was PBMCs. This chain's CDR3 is CASSQEKGREGAETQYF. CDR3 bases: TGCGCCAGCAGCCAAGAAAAGGGGCGGGAGGGGGCTGAGACCCAGTACTTC.